What follows are 6 T cell receptor beta chains derived from one specimen sequenced in a study of blood T cell repertoires in COVID-19. Measured with immunoSEQ multiplex PCR; TCRdb has only the in-frame clones, and not every one. Of approximately 170,000 clones in the sample, 88% were seen once. The sample comprised peripheral blood. Every receptor here comes from a man in his fifties or sixties with acute or convalescent COVID-19.

V is TRBV11-3 and J is TRBJ2-1; no reliable D call. The V end lost 4 bases, the J end lost 9 bases, and 10 bases lay between the germline ends. The length of the CDR3 is 12 residues. The germline V gene encodes CDR1 SGHNT and CDR2 YENEEA. The CDR3 spells CASSSRVREQFF. CDR3 coding DNA: TGTGCCAGCAGCTCGCGAGTTCGTGAGCAGTTCTTC.

V gene TRBV11-1 combines with J gene TRBJ1-2; 7 bases agree with TRBD1. CDR3 length: 14 residues. The germline gives CDR1 SGHAT, CDR2 FQDESV (reference sequence). V shed 6 bases, J shed 6 bases, and the junction held 10 bases outside the gene matches. CDR3 in amino acids: CASSRSRGVHGYTF. The CDR3 nucleotides are TGTGCCAGCAGTCGTTCCAGGGGGGTCCATGGCTACACCTTC.

This sequence joins TRBV28 and TRBJ2-1; tentative D call: TRBD1 (5 bases). This CDR3 contains 15 residues. Germline loops: CDR1 MDHEN, CDR2 SYDVKM. V was shortened by 5 bases and J by 0 bases, with 11 bases between the two germline ends. The CDR3 sequence: CASSERQFSYNEQFF. DNA for the CDR3: TGTGCCAGCAGTGAACGACAGTTCTCCTACAATGAGCAGTTCTTC.

The CDR3 here is CASRDPGQGSTGELFF. DNA for the CDR3: TGTGCCAGCAGAGATCCGGGACAGGGCTCCACCGGGGAGCTGTTTTTT. The rearrangement links TRBV7-9 to TRBJ2-2; 9 nucleotides align to TRBD1. The CDR3 loop spans 16 amino acids. Germline V gives CDR1 SEHNR, CDR2 FQNEAQ (reference sequence). Germline trimming cut 6 bases from V and 4 bases from J; bases unmatched to any gene: 9.

This chain joins TRBV9 and TRBJ1-2, with TRBD1 matching over 9 bases. From germline, CDR1 is SGDLS and CDR2 YYNGEE. J gave up 7 bases and V 3 bases, and 7 bases lay outside the gene matches. This CDR3 comprises 14 residues. CDR3 in amino acids: CASSANRGQSGYTF. The CDR3 DNA sequence: TGTGCCAGCAGCGCCAACAGGGGGCAAAGTGGCTACACCTTC.

CDR3: CASGPPAGQLVGTQYF. In DNA, the CDR3 is TGTGCTAGTGGTCCGCCTGCCGGACAGCTCGTAGGGACCCAGTACTTC. V is TRBV12-5 and J is TRBJ2-5; a possible D gene is TRBD1 (6 bases). This CDR3 is built from 16 residues. Trimming pared 5 bases from V and 7 bases from J, leaving 23 bases between. Per germline, CDR1 LGHNT and CDR2 FRNRAP.